These 27 T cell receptor beta chains were all obtained from the same sample, sequenced in a study of T cells in Graves' hyperthyroidism and ophthalmopathy. RNA transcripts provided the source from which TCR beta CDR3 regions were amplified. TCR CDR3 underwent first-round RT-PCR with the HTBI primer set. TCRdb fed the multiplex PCR reads into MiXCR, producing one record per CDR3 protein. Among 500,000 to 550,000 distinct CDR3 sequences listed, around 21% were seen once. Sequencing was performed on blood. These receptor sequences come from a man aged 18 to 30 with Graves' hyperthyroidism.

This clonotype has a count of ten or more. The V and J genes are TRBV20-1 and TRBJ2-2; 9 bases align to TRBD1. Germline V gene sequence: CDR1 DFQATT, CDR2 SNEGSKA (reference sequence). The V and J ends lost 3 bases and 5 bases, in that order; junction bases with no gene match: 4. The CDR3 runs to 14 residues. Here the CDR3 DNA reads TGCAGTGCTAGGGACAGGGGTCATACCGGGGAGCTGTTTTTT. Amino acid sequence: CSARDRGHTGELFF.

This clonotype was observed a few times. The chain is built from TRBV12-3 or TRBV12-4 and TRBJ2-4, with D hard to call. This CDR3 is built from 15 residues. V lost 0 bases and J lost 2, with 8 bases in between. The CDR3 sequence: CASSLAGTTKNIQYF. CDR3 nucleotides: TGTGCCAGCAGTTTAGCAGGAACTACCAAAAACATTCAGTACTTC.

This clonotype was observed at least ten times. This chain uses TRBV28 with TRBJ1-5; D gene unclear. Germline CDR1 is MDHEN and CDR2 is SYDVKM. The CDR3 runs 15 residues. The V and J ends lost 7 bases and 2 bases respectively, with 15 bases between them. The CDR3, as DNA: TGTGCCAGCACCGATATGGGTCTGGGCAATCAGCCCCAGCATTTT. Amino acids: CASTDMGLGNQPQHF.

This clonotype was detected ten times or more. The chain uses TRBV27 and TRBJ1-5, with D tentatively TRBD1 (5 bases). Trimming took off 5 bases at V and 1 base at J, with 9 bases between the two ends. The germline V gene encodes CDR1 MNHEY and CDR2 SMNVEV (reference sequence). There are 14 residues in the CDR3. The CDR3 protein is CASSPYRSNQPQHF. As DNA, the CDR3 is TGTGCCAGCAGTCCTTACAGGAGCAATCAGCCCCAGCATTTT.

The V call is TRBV10-1, the J call TRBJ2-2; 8 bases fit TRBD1. The CDR3 spans 17 residues. Germline V gene data show CDR1 as WNHNN and CDR2 as SYGVQD (reference sequence). J gave up 6 bases and V 3 bases, and 12 bases lay outside the gene matches. CDR3 coding DNA: TGCGCCAGCAGTGATGCATACGACAGGGGTGCCGCCGGGGAGCTGTTTTTT. It translates to CASSDAYDRGAAGELFF.

Ten or more counts support this clonotype. The V and J genes are TRBV7-2 and TRBJ1-2, with TRBD1 as a possible D gene (5 bases). CDR3 size: 15 residues. Trimming left V 4 bases short and J 4 bases short, with 16 bases between. CDR1 SGHTA and CDR2 FQGNSA come from the germline V gene. CDR3 sequence (DNA): TGTGCCAGCAGCTCGCTTCCCGGGGCTTCCTATGGCTACACCTTC. This codes for CASSSLPGASYGYTF.

This clonotype showed up many times. The rearrangement joins TRBV5-5 to TRBJ2-7; D is ambiguous. The CDR3 loop spans 14 amino acids. Germline V gene lookup returns CDR1 SGHKS and CDR2 YYEKEE (reference sequence). V dropped 1 base and J dropped 0 bases, with 8 bases sitting between them. The DNA for the CDR3 is TGTGCCAGCAGCTTGCAGGTTGTCTCCTACGAGCAGTACTTC. Protein product: CASSLQVVSYEQYF. The whole variable domain, filled in from reference TRBV5-5 and TRBJ2-7, reads DAGVTQSPTHLIKTRGQQVTLRCSPISGHKSVSWYQQVLGQGPQFIFQYYEKEERGRGNFPDRFSARQFPNYSSELNVNALLLGDSALYLCASSLQVVSYEQYFGPGTRLTVT.

This clonotype appeared a few times. CDR3 bases: TGTGCCTGGAAGGTGGTGACAGGCTTTTACACTGAAGCTTTCTTT. It is translated as CAWKVVTGFYTEAFF. This chain connects TRBV30 to TRBJ1-1; D perhaps matches TRBD1 (6 bases). The germline V gene has CDR1 GTSNPN and CDR2 SVGIG (reference sequence). This CDR3 is built from 15 residues. Trimming left V 4 bases short and J 3 bases short, with 18 bases between.

This clonotype was counted ten times or more. The chain has TRBV6-1 and TRBJ2-7; no reliable D call. The CDR3 sequence is 12 residues long. The germline V gene has CDR1 MNHNS and CDR2 SASEGT. Trimming left V 6 bases short and J 1 base short, with 7 bases between. The CDR3 sequence: CASRDGSYEQYF. DNA of the CDR3: TGTGCCAGCAGAGACGGATCCTACGAGCAGTACTTC.

This clonotype was detected ten times or more. The junction departs from germline at one end; a sequencing error may be responsible. The rearrangement uses TRBV5-1 and TRBJ1-1; D may be TRBD1 (5 bases). Germline V CDR1 and CDR2: SGHRS, YFSETQ. The CDR3 sequence is 14 residues long. CDR3 nucleotides: TGTGCCAGCAGCCCTGGACAAGGTGACACTGAAGCTTTCTTT. Translated, it gives CASSPGQGDTEAFF.

This clonotype was detected ten times or more. The chain has TRBV11-3 and TRBJ2-2, with 7 bases fitting TRBD1. From germline, CDR1 is SGHNT and CDR2 YENEEA. The V gene end was trimmed by 5 bases and the J gene end by 6 bases; junction bases not matched to a gene: 6. The CDR3 has 14 residues. The CDR3 nucleotides are TGTGCCAGCAGCACCTCGACAGGGCCCGGGGAGCTGTTTTTT. Translating gives CASSTSTGPGELFF.

This clonotype was detected ten times or more. The chain employs TRBV27 and TRBJ2-7; D unresolved. From germline, CDR1 is MNHEY and CDR2 SMNVEV (reference sequence). Trimming removed 0 bases from V and 2 bases from J, with 11 bases in between. CDR3 length equals 15 residues. The DNA of the CDR3 is TGTGCCAGCAGTTTATCGATCGGGCTCACCTACGAGCAGTACTTC. This sequence encodes CASSLSIGLTYEQYF.

This clonotype was counted at least ten times. The chain has TRBV4-2 and TRBJ2-7, with 7 nucleotides matching TRBD2. The CDR3 runs 17 residues. Unmatched junction bases numbered 8, after V lost 0 bases and J lost 0 bases. CDR1 is LGHNA and CDR2 is YNFKEQ in the germline V gene. The CDR3 sequence: CASSQDASGPSSYEQYF. The CDR3 DNA is TGTGCCAGCAGCCAAGATGCTAGCGGTCCTAGCTCCTACGAGCAGTACTTC.

This clonotype came up once. The chain employs TRBV12-3 or TRBV12-4 and TRBJ2-7; 7 bases line up with TRBD1. With V trimmed by 6 bases and J by 6 bases, 14 bases remained unmatched. This CDR3 is built from 15 residues. CDR3 protein: CASRPNRQGPGEQYF. CDR3 in DNA: TGTGCCAGCAGGCCAAACCGACAGGGTCCAGGCGAGCAGTACTTC.

This clonotype was counted many times. This chain uses TRBV7-9 with TRBJ2-7; either TRBD1 or TRBD2 may supply D (5 bases each). The CDR3 is 13 residues long. V was trimmed by 8 bases and J by 5 bases, leaving 16 bases between them. CDR1 is SEHNR, CDR2 FQNEAQ, per germline (reference sequence). CDR3 sequence (DNA): TGTGCCAGCCTCCCTCGGTGGGGACACGAGCAGTACTTC. As protein: CASLPRWGHEQYF.

This clonotype was counted ten times or more. The chain joins TRBV7-9 to TRBJ1-2; D is undetermined. The CDR3 runs to 15 residues. The V gene's germline CDR1 is SEHNR and CDR2 FQNEAQ (reference sequence). The germline V and J ends were trimmed by 5 bases and 5 bases, with 18 bases remaining between them. CDR3 protein: CASSTDVSFGYGYTF. For the CDR3, the DNA is TGTGCCAGCAGCACGGACGTGTCTTTCGGGTATGGCTACACCTTC.

The chain joins TRBV6-2 or TRBV6-3 to TRBJ2-5, with D perhaps being TRBD1 or TRBD2 (5 bases each). V gave up 1 base and J gave up 1 base, with 10 bases separating them. The germline V gene has CDR1 MNHEY and CDR2 SVGEGT. The CDR3 consists of 15 residues. The CDR3 nucleotides are TGTGCCAGCAGTTACTACGGGACGATCCAAGAGACCCAGTACTTC. This gives the protein CASSYYGTIQETQYF.

In its sample, this clonotype was seen a few times. This chain uses TRBV7-6 with TRBJ1-3, with 7 bases fitting TRBD1. Germline V gene data show CDR1 as SGHVS and CDR2 as FNYEAQ. There are 15 residues in the CDR3. The J segment lost 8 bases and the V segment lost 3 bases, leaving 10 bases of the junction unmatched. The CDR3 DNA follows: TGTGCCAGCAGCTTTCGGCCAGGGGGTGAGGACACCATATATTTT. As protein: CASSFRPGGEDTIYF.

This clonotype occurred many times. V gene TRBV27 combines with J gene TRBJ1-2; 7 bases fit TRBD1. The germline V gene has CDR1 MNHEY and CDR2 SMNVEV (reference sequence). CDR3 length: 15 amino acids. With 6 bases clipped from V and 5 bases from J, the junction kept 12 bases outside the gene matches. The CDR3 nucleotides read TGTGCCAGCAGACCCGAAGGGGGCGGATTATATGGCTACACCTTC. Translated, it gives CASRPEGGGLYGYTF.

V and J are TRBV5-1 and TRBJ2-7; TRBD2 aligns across 13 bases. Germline V gives CDR1 SGHRS, CDR2 YFSETQ. The CDR3 extends over 15 amino acids. V shed 4 bases and J 6 bases; nucleotides not matched to a gene: 7. In DNA, the CDR3 is TGCGCCAGCAGCCCCTGGACTAGCGGGGGTGTCGAGCAGTACTTC. This translates into CASSPWTSGGVEQYF.

Only a few counts were recorded for this clonotype. This chain uses TRBV7-3 with TRBJ2-3; the D is unclear. CDR1 SGHTA and CDR2 FQGTGA come from the germline V gene. CDR3 size: 16 residues. Trimming cost V 7 bases and J 1 base, with 18 bases left between them. Written as DNA, the CDR3 is TGTGCCAGCACCCCCACCGAGGCGGCCGGCACAGATACGCAGTATTTT. Amino acid sequence: CASTPTEAAGTDTQYF. Combining the CDR3 with reference TRBV7-3 and TRBJ2-3 gives the whole variable domain GAGVSQTPSNKVTEKGKYVELRCDPISGHTALYWYRQSLGQGPEFLIYFQGTGAADDSGLPNDRFFAVRPEGSVSTLKIQRTERGDSAVYLCASTPTEAAGTDTQYFGPGTRLTVL.

This clonotype was found many times. V is TRBV9 and J is TRBJ1-2; D is unclear. The CDR3 is 14 amino acids. Trimming left V 3 bases short and J 6 bases short, with 15 bases between. Looked up from germline, CDR1 is SGDLS and CDR2 is YYNGEE. Here the CDR3 reads CASSGMTRADGYTF. The CDR3 region has the DNA TGTGCCAGCAGCGGAATGACGAGGGCGGATGGCTACACCTTC.

This clonotype was seen ten or more times. The CDR3 nucleotides read TGTGCCAGCAGTTGGGGCAGGGGGCCCGAGCAGTACTTC. This sequence encodes CASSWGRGPEQYF. The chain links TRBV12-3 or TRBV12-4 to TRBJ2-7; 8 nucleotides agree with TRBD1. CDR3 size: 13 residues. V was pared by 4 bases and J by 6 bases, with 5 bases of the junction left unmatched.

The chain links TRBV15 to TRBJ1-2, with 7 bases matching TRBD1. This CDR3 has 17 residues. The V and J ends lost 0 bases and 3 bases, in that order; junction bases with no gene match: 10. CDR1 and CDR2 (germline): LNHNV, YYDKDF (reference sequence). Here the CDR3 reads CATSREILAGQHYGYTF. The CDR3, as DNA: TGTGCCACCAGCAGAGAAATCCTTGCGGGACAGCACTATGGCTACACCTTC.

This clonotype was observed at least ten times. The CDR3 DNA follows: TGTGCCAGCAGCTTAGAATTACAGGGGGAGGACCAAGAGACCCAGTACTTC. Protein product: CASSLELQGEDQETQYF. The V gene is TRBV11-2, the J gene TRBJ2-5; 8 nucleotides match TRBD1. The ends lost 0 bases at V and 0 bases at J; junction bases unmatched: 6. The CDR3 has 17 amino acids. Germline-derived CDR1 and CDR2 are SGHAT and FQNNGV.

This clonotype has at least ten counts. V is TRBV4-2 and J is TRBJ1-2; D unresolved. CDR1 and CDR2 (germline): LGHNA, YNFKEQ. Trimming stripped 2 bases from V and 2 bases from J, with 6 bases between. The CDR3 is 13 residues long. The CDR3 region is CASSQKTNYGYTF. In DNA form, the CDR3 reads TGTGCCAGCAGCCAAAAGACGAACTATGGCTACACCTTC.

This clonotype has ten or more counts. This chain connects TRBV6-1 to TRBJ1-1, with a tentative D call TRBD1 (6 bases). With 6 bases removed from V and 6 bases from J, the gap between germline ends came to 11 bases. The CDR3 sequence is 12 residues long. Germline lookup yields CDR1 MNHNS and CDR2 SASEGT. CDR3 region: CASRSWGPEAFF. CDR3 nucleotides: TGTGCCAGCAGGTCCTGGGGGCCTGAAGCTTTCTTT.